A single sample gave rise to the 3 T cell receptor beta chains below, sequenced in a study of blood T cell repertoires in COVID-19. The data were produced by immunoSEQ multiplex PCR, yet TCRdb's version contains in-frame clones alone and is incomplete. Altogether tens of thousands of clones are present, 88% being singletons, with the ten largest covering approximately 15%. The sample comprised peripheral blood. These receptors all come from a human donor with active COVID-19. The donor label of this sample is uncertain.

This chain connects TRBV2 to TRBJ2-2; D is perhaps TRBD2 (7 bases). The germline V gene has CDR1 SNHLY and CDR2 FYNNEI. The CDR3 spans 17 residues. Trimming shortened V by 3 bases and J by 3 bases, and 17 bases separated the two germline ends. The CDR3 is CASSDAFGGPDTGELFF. As DNA, the CDR3 is TGTGCCAGCAGTGATGCCTTCGGGGGGCCGGACACCGGGGAGCTGTTTTTT.

The chain is built from TRBV5-1 and TRBJ1-1; possible D gene TRBD1, 6 bases. The CDR3 has 14 amino acids. V was clipped by 0 bases and J by 7 bases, with 13 bases between them. Germline V gene lookup returns CDR1 SGHRS and CDR2 YFSETQ. This CDR3 is CASSLDLGQFEAFF. The CDR3 nucleotides are TGCGCCAGCAGCTTGGACCTAGGACAGTTTGAAGCTTTCTTT.

V gene TRBV7-2 combines with J gene TRBJ2-2; 10 nucleotides match TRBD2. This CDR3 contains 17 residues. CDR1 SGHTA and CDR2 FQGNSA come from the germline V gene. V shed 1 base and J 6 bases; nucleotides not matched to a gene: 8. CDR3 nucleotide sequence: TGTGCCAGCAGCTTAGATGGCGAGCGGGGGGGCTCCGGGGAGCTGTTTTTT. As protein: CASSLDGERGGSGELFF.